The 27 T cell receptor beta chains in this list originate from one sample, sequenced in a study of blood T cell repertoires in COVID-19. Generated by immunoSEQ multiplex PCR, the TCRdb table keeps only in-frame clones and is missing some. The table shows roughly 200,000 clones, with around 82% occurring only once. The sequenced sample was peripheral blood. These receptors were taken from a man aged 45-60 years with active or convalescent COVID-19.

This clone was picked up a small number of times. V gene TRBV5-8 combines with J gene TRBJ1-1; 7 nucleotides align to TRBD1. Per the germline V gene, CDR1 is SGHTS and CDR2 is YDEGEE. The junction had 10 bases not matched to a gene; V was cut back by 10 bases and J by 4 bases. The CDR3 contains 13 residues. The CDR3: CADKRQGGTEAFF. In DNA, the CDR3 is TGTGCCGACAAAAGGCAGGGGGGCACTGAAGCTTTCTTT.

This chain joins TRBV19 and TRBJ2-7, with TRBD2 as a possible D gene (6 bases). The germline gives CDR1 LNHDA, CDR2 SQIVND (reference sequence). The ends were cut back, 3 bases at V and 0 bases at J, with 12 bases in the middle. This CDR3 is built from 15 residues. CDR3 sequence: CASSIRAGGSYEQYF. The CDR3 coding sequence is TGTGCCAGTAGTATTAGAGCGGGTGGCTCCTACGAGCAGTACTTC.

The chain combines TRBV30 with TRBJ2-1; 8 nucleotides align to TRBD2. After removal of 5 bases from V and 6 bases from J, the junction contained 9 bases not matched to a gene. The CDR3 spans 14 residues. Germline V gene data show CDR1 as GTSNPN and CDR2 as SVGIG (reference sequence). The CDR3: CAWGLGLEGNEQFF. CDR3 DNA sequence: TGTGCCTGGGGTCTGGGACTAGAGGGCAATGAGCAGTTCTTC.

In this sample, this clone turned up a few times. The chain is built from TRBV9 and TRBJ1-5; D might be TRBD1 (5 bases). Germline CDR1 reads SGDLS; CDR2 reads YYNGEE. The CDR3 has 15 residues. The ends were cut back, 3 bases at V and 3 bases at J, with 13 bases in the middle. The DNA for the CDR3 is TGTGCCAGCAGCGCCCAAACAGGCTTCAATCAGCCCCAGCATTTT. Protein sequence: CASSAQTGFNQPQHF.

The chain is built from TRBV28 and TRBJ1-2, with TRBD1 as a possible D gene (5 bases). This CDR3 is built from 14 residues. Trimming removed 11 bases at V and 1 base at J, with 17 bases between. CDR1 is MDHEN and CDR2 is SYDVKM in the germline V gene. CDR3 amino acids: CAAQAGTVNYGYTF. CDR3 nucleotides: TGTGCCGCACAGGCTGGAACGGTTAACTATGGCTACACCTTC.

This chain joins TRBV24-1 and TRBJ1-1; 7 nucleotides agree with TRBD1. Per germline, CDR1 KGHDR and CDR2 SFDVKD. The ends lost 7 bases at V and 5 bases at J; junction bases unmatched: 6. The CDR3 runs 13 residues. CDR3 protein: CATRSPRGTEAFF. In DNA, the CDR3 is TGTGCCACCAGGAGTCCCAGGGGGACTGAAGCTTTCTTT.

This rearrangement joins TRBV7-3 to TRBJ2-5, with TRBD2 identical over 8 bases. This CDR3 region has 15 residues. Unmatched junction bases numbered 5, after V lost 5 bases and J lost 0 bases. Germline values: CDR1 SGHTA, CDR2 FQGTGA. CDR3 in DNA: TGTGCCAGCAGCCCCTCGGGGGGGAACCAAGAGACCCAGTACTTC. Its protein product is CASSPSGGNQETQYF.

The gene calls are TRBV4-2 and TRBJ1-1; D remains ambiguous. The CDR3 extends over 16 amino acids. Trimming took 8 bases from V and 6 from J, leaving 25 bases between them. Germline V lookup: CDR1 LGHNA, CDR2 YNFKEQ. CDR3 bases: TGTGCCAGCGCCGACCGATCTAGGACGAGGGCCTCTGAAGCTTTCTTT. Protein: CASADRSRTRASEAFF.

This rearrangement joins TRBV19 to TRBJ1-1; D is possibly TRBD1 (5 bases). There are 13 residues in the CDR3. Germline V lookup: CDR1 LNHDA, CDR2 SQIVND (reference sequence). The V gene lost 4 bases and the J gene lost 3 bases, with 9 bases spanning the gap. The CDR3 sequence: CASSTTGYTEAFF. CDR3 sequence (DNA): TGTGCCAGTAGTACTACAGGATACACTGAAGCTTTCTTT.

Comments on this clone: One end of the junction fails to match germline, which may point to a read error. This chain links TRBV6-1 with TRBJ1-2, with TRBD1 matching 8 bases. Germline V gives CDR1 MNHNS, CDR2 SASEGT. This CDR3 has 14 residues. The CDR3 protein is CASSEETGAYGYTF. The CDR3 DNA follows: TGTGCCAGCAGCGAAGAGACAGGGGCGTATGGCTACACCTTC.

This clone came up once. The rearrangement joins TRBV19 to TRBJ1-2; D not certain. The V and J ends lost 5 bases and 4 bases respectively, with 8 bases between them. The CDR3 is made up of 12 amino acids. CDR1 and CDR2 (germline): LNHDA, SQIVND (reference sequence). CDR3 sequence (DNA): TGTGCCAGTAGTCTGGCAGGCTATGGCTACACCTTC. Amino acids: CASSLAGYGYTF.

The rearrangement uses TRBV3-1 (or the pseudogene TRBV3-2) and TRBJ1-6; D ambiguous. Germline-derived CDR1 and CDR2 are LGHDT and YNNKEL (reference sequence). The CDR3 spans 14 residues. Trimming took 0 bases from V and 10 from J, leaving 10 bases between them. The CDR3 reads CASSQEAAESPLHF. The CDR3 DNA reads TGTGCCAGCAGCCAAGAAGCAGCGGAATCACCCCTCCACTTT.

The chain joins TRBV12-3 or TRBV12-4 to TRBJ2-7, with D maybe TRBD1 (6 bases). Trimming took 8 bases from V and 5 from J, leaving 13 bases between them. This CDR3 has 12 residues. The CDR3 protein is CASGLTGDEQYF. In DNA form, the CDR3 reads TGTGCCAGCGGCTTGACAGGTGACGAGCAGTACTTC.

The genes are TRBV21-1 and TRBJ2-5; TRBD2, the table's D call, lacks a check against the DNA. TRBV21-1 is shown as a pseudogene. This CDR3 is 17 amino acids long. As DNA, the CDR3 is TGTGCCAGCAGCGTACCGCCCGGGGGGGACAGCCAAGAGACCCAGTACTTC. Protein product: CASSVPPGGDSQETQYF.

V usage is TRBV18 and J usage is TRBJ1-1, with D possibly being TRBD1 (6 bases). Germline V gives CDR1 KGHSH, CDR2 LQKENI. Trimming left V 5 bases short and J 6 bases short, with 16 bases between. The CDR3 contains 14 residues. The chain's CDR3 is CASSTYRVDAEAFF. DNA for the CDR3: TGTGCCAGCTCAACTTACAGGGTTGATGCTGAAGCTTTCTTT.

The chain employs TRBV7-6 and TRBJ2-1; 8 positions match TRBD2. V dropped 0 bases and J dropped 4; count of bases not matched to a gene: 11. The CDR3 covers 18 residues. The germline V gene has CDR1 SGHVS and CDR2 FNYEAQ. The CDR3 nucleotides are TGTGCCAGCAGCTTAGCGCCCAAGGTAGCGGGGACGTACAATGAGCAGTTCTTC. Protein sequence: CASSLAPKVAGTYNEQFF. Full variable domain (remainder filled in from reference TRBV7-6 and TRBJ2-1): GAGVSQSPRYKVTKRGQDVALRCDPISGHVSLYWYRQALGQGPEFLTYFNYEAQQDKSGLPNDRFSAERPEGSISTLTIQRTEQRDSAMYRCASSLAPKVAGTYNEQFFGPGTRLTVL.

V usage is TRBV29-1 and J usage is TRBJ2-3, with 9 bases fitting TRBD1. CDR3 size: 14 residues. Germline lookup yields CDR1 SQVTM and CDR2 ANQGSEA. V lost 6 bases, J lost 5 bases, and 9 bases stayed unmatched. CDR3 sequence (DNA): TGCAGCGTCGCCGGGACAGGGTTAGGAGATACGCAGTATTTT. This gives the protein CSVAGTGLGDTQYF.

This clone was counted between two and nine times. The CDR3 here is CASSVATGGQETQYF. The DNA of the CDR3 is TGTGCCAGCAGCGTAGCTACCGGGGGCCAAGAGACCCAGTACTTC. The V gene is TRBV9, the J gene TRBJ2-5, with D possibly TRBD2 on 6 matching bases. Germline CDR1 is SGDLS and CDR2 is YYNGEE. CDR3 length: 15 amino acids. Trimming took off 0 bases at V and 1 base at J, with 10 bases between the two ends.

CDR3 sequence reads: CASSELGQGVYGYTF. The CDR3 DNA follows: TGTGCCAGCAGTGAATTAGGTCAGGGCGTCTATGGCTACACCTTC. The V and J genes are TRBV6-1 and TRBJ1-2, with TRBD1 as a possible D gene (5 bases). The CDR3 is 15 residues long. V dropped 2 bases and J dropped 4 bases, with 14 bases sitting between them. Germline V gene data show CDR1 as MNHNS and CDR2 as SASEGT.

The CDR3 loop is CASSLQLGGNEQFF. DNA for the CDR3: TGTGCCAGCAGTCTCCAGCTAGGGGGCAATGAGCAGTTCTTC. The chain carries TRBV27 and TRBJ2-1, with D tentatively TRBD1 (6 bases). CDR1 is MNHEY and CDR2 is SMNVEV in the germline V gene (reference sequence). Deletions cut 5 bases from V and 6 bases from J, with 14 bases between. The CDR3 length is 14 residues.

This clone was counted between two and nine times. The chain couples TRBV30 to TRBJ1-5, with TRBD1 matching 10 bases. CDR1 and CDR2 (germline): GTSNPN, SVGIG (reference sequence). The CDR3 sequence is 15 residues long. The V segment lost 2 bases and the J segment 6 bases; nucleotides outside the gene matches: 7. CDR3 DNA: TGTGCCTGGAGTTTGGGACAGGGGATAGCTCAGCCCCAGCATTTT. Its translation is CAWSLGQGIAQPQHF.

The chain recombines TRBV10-3 with TRBJ2-5; no definite D call. V shed 11 bases and J shed 1 base, with 14 bases lying between them. This CDR3 is 13 amino acids long. CDR1 and CDR2 from the germline V gene are ENHRY and SYGVKD. The CDR3 protein is CAPRSLAQETQYF. Written as DNA, the CDR3 is TGTGCCCCCCGGAGTTTGGCCCAAGAGACCCAGTACTTC.

This clone turned up a few times. The chain employs TRBV4-2 and TRBJ1-2, with a weak D call TRBD1 (6 bases). The germline V gene has CDR1 LGHNA and CDR2 YNFKEQ. V was cut by 0 bases and J by 4 bases, with 12 bases left in between. The CDR3 has 15 amino acids. CDR3 region: CASSQDWDTTYGYTF. The DNA for the CDR3 is TGTGCCAGCAGCCAAGATTGGGACACGACCTATGGCTACACCTTC.

This chain connects TRBV18 to TRBJ1-6; 7 nucleotides match TRBD1. V shed 2 bases, J shed 14 bases, and the junction held 15 bases outside the gene matches. The CDR3 spans 16 residues. Germline V gene data show CDR1 as KGHSH and CDR2 as LQKENI. CDR3 nucleotides: TGTGCCAGCTCACCAGTGGGAACCAGGGGGTCCTTGGCCCTCCACTTT. Encoded protein: CASSPVGTRGSLALHF.

The chain employs TRBV7-7 and TRBJ2-2; TRBD1 aligns across 8 bases. There are 15 residues in the CDR3. The ends lost 7 bases at V and 4 bases at J; junction bases unmatched: 8. CDR1 and CDR2 (germline): SSHAT, FNYEAQ (reference sequence). CDR3 loop: CASTKDRAGTGELFF. As DNA, the CDR3 is TGTGCCAGCACCAAGGACAGGGCGGGCACCGGGGAGCTGTTTTTT.

As DNA, the CDR3 is TGTGCCACCAGCACCGACAGGGGGTCTGGAAACACCATATATTTT. This gives the protein CATSTDRGSGNTIYF. The J gene is TRBJ1-3, the V gene TRBV15; 9 nucleotides agree with TRBD1. V lost 4 bases, J lost 1 base, and 2 bases stayed unmatched. This CDR3 has 15 amino acids. Germline V gene lookup returns CDR1 LNHNV and CDR2 YYDKDF (reference sequence). Variable domain in full (rest from reference TRBV15 and TRBJ1-3): DAMVIQNPRYQVTQFGKPVTLSCSQTLNHNVMYWYQQKSSQAPKLLFHYYDKDFNNEADTPDNFQSRRPNTSFCFLDIRSPGLGDTAMYLCATSTDRGSGNTIYFGEGSWLTVV.

The gene calls are TRBV5-5 and TRBJ1-1; no clear D gene. This CDR3 region has 13 residues. The ends were cut back, 2 bases at V and 8 bases at J, with 13 bases in the middle. Per germline, CDR1 SGHKS and CDR2 YYEKEE (reference sequence). DNA for the CDR3: TGTGCCAGCAGCTTAGGAGGAATCGCCGAAGCTTTCTTT. This gives the protein CASSLGGIAEAFF.